The 25 T cell receptor beta chains in this list originate from one sample, sequenced in a study of cytomegalovirus exposure and HLA in healthy donors. Primers: 60 Vbeta forward and 13 Jbeta reverse. The method was immunoSEQ multiplex PCR; TCRdb's version includes in-frame clones alone and lacks a portion of them. The table records about 140,000 clones, around 80% of them present only once. Sequencing was performed on PBMCs. The receptors were gathered from a man aged 25-40 years in good health and CMV-seronegative.

In nucleotides, the CDR3 is TGTGCCAGTAGTCGACAGGGCGTCCGCGAGCTGTTTTTT. This translates into CASSRQGVRELFF. This chain links TRBV19 with TRBJ2-2, with TRBD1 matching over 7 bases. V dropped 5 bases and J dropped 11; count of bases not matched to a gene: 8. Germline CDR1 reads LNHDA; CDR2 reads SQIVND (reference sequence). The CDR3 sequence is 13 residues long.

The chain links TRBV30 to TRBJ1-4, with D uncertain. The CDR3 length is 12 residues. Germline CDR1 GTSNPN, CDR2 SVGIG (reference sequence). V was clipped by 3 bases and J by 8 bases, with 10 bases between them. The CDR3 bases are TGTGCCTGGAGCTTAGCTGGGGAAAAACTGTTTTTT. Translating gives CAWSLAGEKLFF.

Only a few counts were recorded for this clone. CDR3 sequence (DNA): TGTGCCAGTTCCACAGGGGGGAACACTGAAGCTTTCTTT. This encodes CASSTGGNTEAFF. The chain recombines TRBV19 with TRBJ1-1, with 8 bases lining up with TRBD1. This CDR3 is built from 13 residues. Germline V CDR1 and CDR2: LNHDA, SQIVND (reference sequence). Trimming cost V 8 bases and J 1 base; bases outside gene matches: 3.

The rearrangement joins TRBV19 to TRBJ2-7, with a possible D match to TRBD1 (5 bases). V lost 3 bases, J lost 2 bases, and 14 bases lay in between. The length of the CDR3 is 15 residues. Looked up from germline, CDR1 is LNHDA and CDR2 is SQIVND (reference sequence). The DNA for the CDR3 is TGTGCCAGTAGTATCCCCCTCGCGGACACCTACGAGCAGTACTTC. It is translated as CASSIPLADTYEQYF.

The chain employs TRBV15 and TRBJ2-4; no clear D. In germline, CDR1 is LNHNV, CDR2 YYDKDF (reference sequence). The CDR3 totals 13 residues. V shed 0 bases and J shed 10 bases, with 10 bases lying between them. The CDR3 nucleotides read TGTGCCACCAGCAGAGATATTACCCTAATTCAGTACTTC. Encoded protein: CATSRDITLIQYF.

The J gene is TRBJ1-1, the V gene TRBV5-1; 7 bases are a match to TRBD1. In germline, CDR1 is SGHRS, CDR2 YFSETQ. The CDR3 totals 12 residues. The V segment lost 5 bases and the J segment 8 bases; nucleotides outside the gene matches: 6. The CDR3 DNA reads TGCGCCAGCAGTGAGGGGGCGAGAGAAGCTTTCTTT. Encoded protein: CASSEGAREAFF. The variable domain in full, with the rest retrieved from reference TRBV5-1 and TRBJ1-1, is KAGVTQTPRYLIKTRGQQVTLSCSPISGHRSVSWYQQTPGQGLQFLFEYFSETQRNKGNFPGRFSGRQFSNSRSEMNVSTLELGDSALYLCASSEGAREAFFGQGTRLTVV.

V is TRBV18 and J is TRBJ2-2; the D gene is possibly TRBD1 (6 bases). This CDR3 has 16 residues. Trimming pared 2 bases from V and 5 bases from J, leaving 15 bases between. Germline V gives CDR1 KGHSH, CDR2 LQKENI. The CDR3 nucleotides are TGTGCCAGCTCACCAACATCAGGGGCCGGGACCGGGGAGCTGTTTTTT. It encodes CASSPTSGAGTGELFF.

J is TRBJ1-5 and V is TRBV7-2, with D possibly being TRBD1 (5 bases). CDR1 is SGHTA, CDR2 FQGNSA, per germline. CDR3 length equals 14 residues. V was cut by 5 bases and J by 1 base, with 9 bases left in between. CDR3 coding DNA: TGTGCCAGCAGCCCAGGGCTCAGCAATCAGCCCCAGCATTTT. As protein: CASSPGLSNQPQHF.

The rearrangement links TRBV7-8 to TRBJ2-7; 11 bases map to TRBD1. This CDR3 is 13 amino acids long. CDR1 and CDR2 (germline): SGHVS, FQNEAQ. V dropped 4 bases and J dropped 6; count of bases not matched to a gene: 2. The chain's CDR3 is CASSSDRGREQYF. The CDR3 bases are TGTGCCAGCAGCTCGGACAGGGGGCGCGAGCAGTACTTC.

V usage is TRBV7-9 and J usage is TRBJ2-2; tentatively, D is TRBD2 (6 bases). Trimming cost V 5 bases and J 3 bases, with 16 bases left between them. CDR3 length equals 16 residues. Germline V CDR1 and CDR2: SEHNR, FQNEAQ (reference sequence). For the CDR3, the DNA is TGTGCCAGCAGCGCCCGACTAGGATCCTACACCGGGGAGCTGTTTTTT. It codes for CASSARLGSYTGELFF.

This chain links TRBV6-1 with TRBJ2-5; 9 positions match TRBD1. V lost 6 bases to trimming and J lost 3 bases; unmatched junction nucleotides: 8. CDR3 length: 15 residues. Germline V gene lookup returns CDR1 MNHNS and CDR2 SASEGT. Written as DNA, the CDR3 is TGTGCCAGCAGGGAGCCGGGACAGGGAGAAGAGACCCAGTACTTC. Its translation: CASREPGQGEETQYF.

This chain uses TRBV27 with TRBJ2-2; possible D gene TRBD1, 5 bases. The CDR3 totals 13 residues. Trimming cost V 7 bases and J 6 bases, with 12 bases left between them. In germline, CDR1 is MNHEY, CDR2 SMNVEV (reference sequence). CDR3 bases: TGTGCCAGCACGGCAGGGTTATCCGGGGAGCTGTTTTTT. It is translated as CASTAGLSGELFF.

Here the CDR3 reads CASSLTGNIQETQYF. The DNA for the CDR3 is TGCGCCAGCAGCTTGACAGGGAACATCCAAGAGACCCAGTACTTC. This rearrangement joins TRBV5-1 to TRBJ2-7; a weak D match, TRBD1 (6 bases). The DNA matches TRBJ2-5 better at its end, which makes the J call doubtful. The CDR3 length is 15 residues. Germline V gene sequence: CDR1 SGHRS, CDR2 YFSETQ.

J is TRBJ1-4 and V is TRBV5-6; D is uncertain. The CDR3 covers 14 residues. V gave up 3 bases and J gave up 7 bases, with 13 bases separating them. The germline V gene has CDR1 SGHDT and CDR2 YYEEEE. This CDR3 is CASSSTGTLEKLFF. In DNA, the CDR3 is TGTGCCAGCAGCTCTACGGGAACTCTTGAAAAACTGTTTTTT.

The rearrangement uses TRBV28 and TRBJ2-5; D possibly corresponds to TRBD1 (6 bases). The CDR3 spans 14 residues. Between the trimmed V and J ends, which lost 3 bases and 1 base, there was a span of 9 bases. CDR1 is MDHEN, CDR2 SYDVKM, per germline. DNA for the CDR3: TGTGCCAGCAGTTTCGACAGGACCCAAGAGACCCAGTACTTC. This translates into CASSFDRTQETQYF.

The chain joins TRBV10-3 to TRBJ1-4; TRBD1 aligns across 8 bases. CDR1 is ENHRY, CDR2 SYGVKD, per germline. The CDR3 contains 15 residues. After removal of 0 bases from V and 7 bases from J, the junction contained 4 bases not matched to a gene. Written as DNA, the CDR3 is TGTGCCATCAGTGAGTCGCAGGGGGCAGGTGAAAAACTGTTTTTT. It codes for CAISESQGAGEKLFF.

The chain has TRBV10-2 and TRBJ2-1; 7 bases are shared with TRBD2. Losses at the gene ends were 0 bases for V and 8 bases for J; bases not matched to a gene: 7. CDR3 size: 15 residues. From germline, CDR1 is WSHSY and CDR2 SAAADI. DNA for the CDR3: TGCGCCAGCAGTGAGTCGCGGGGGAACGAGGATGAGCAGTTCTTC. Translation gives CASSESRGNEDEQFF.

V and J are TRBV9 and TRBJ1-2; no definite D call. With 2 bases removed from V and 3 bases from J, the gap between germline ends came to 8 bases. The CDR3 loop spans 13 amino acids. The V gene's germline CDR1 is SGDLS and CDR2 YYNGEE. The CDR3 DNA is TGTGCCAGCAGCGTTGGCGGCGACTATGGCTACACCTTC. Translated, it gives CASSVGGDYGYTF.

The chain combines TRBV7-2 with TRBJ2-7, with D possibly being TRBD2 (5 bases). Trimming took off 3 bases at V and 4 bases at J, with 13 bases between the two ends. CDR1 is SGHTA and CDR2 is FQGNSA in the germline V gene. CDR3 length: 14 amino acids. The CDR3 bases are TGTGCCAGCAGCTTCGCTAGAGGGTCGTACGAGCAGTACTTC. Translation: CASSFARGSYEQYF.

A note on this clone: Relative to the germline gene, one junction end is altered; a read error may explain this. The chain joins TRBV6-1 to TRBJ2-7; D is perhaps TRBD1 (6 bases). This CDR3 is built from 16 residues. The germline CDR1 and CDR2 sequences are MNHNS and SASEGT. CDR3 amino acids: CASSEMVGAASNEQYF. The CDR3 nucleotides are TGTGCCAGCAGTGAAATGGTGGGGGCTGCCTCCAACGAGCAGTACTTC.

The rearrangement links TRBV28 to TRBJ2-7; D gene unclear. Germline lookup yields CDR1 MDHEN and CDR2 SYDVKM. The CDR3 runs to 13 residues. Trimming took 6 bases from V and 7 from J, leaving 16 bases between them. CDR3 nucleotides: TGTGCCAGCAGCCCCCCTATTATGAGGGAGCAGTACTTC. Translating it yields CASSPPIMREQYF.

This chain connects TRBV23-1 to TRBJ2-1, with TRBD2 matching 7 bases. TRBV23-1 is an ORF for which the function is uncertain. V shed 7 bases and J 4 bases; nucleotides not matched to a gene: 4. There are 13 residues in the CDR3. The CDR3 loop is CASTGGGYNEQFF. The DNA of the CDR3 is TGCGCCAGCACGGGGGGAGGGTACAATGAGCAGTTCTTC.

The chain is built from TRBV5-4 and TRBJ2-5; a possible D gene is TRBD2 (6 bases). Trimming pared 0 bases from V and 5 bases from J, leaving 11 bases between. Per germline, CDR1 SGHNT and CDR2 YYREEE (reference sequence). This CDR3 comprises 14 residues. CDR3 region: CASSLAGRGETQYF. The CDR3 DNA follows: TGTGCCAGCAGCTTGGCGGGCCGGGGGGAGACCCAGTACTTC.

The chain couples TRBV7-9 to TRBJ1-1, with D maybe TRBD1 (5 bases). The germline gives CDR1 SEHNR, CDR2 FQNEAQ (reference sequence). The CDR3 runs to 18 residues. Trimming pared 5 bases from V and 5 bases from J, leaving 27 bases between. In DNA form, the CDR3 reads TGTGCCAGCAGCCCAGAAGGACACGGGGGGAGATTTTGGACTGAAGCTTTCTTT. It specifies CASSPEGHGGRFWTEAFF.

The chain carries TRBV19 and TRBJ2-7, with D perhaps TRBD1 (6 bases). The CDR3 contains 16 residues. Germline V gene sequence: CDR1 LNHDA, CDR2 SQIVND (reference sequence). V gave up 6 bases and J gave up 3 bases, with 21 bases separating them. DNA of the CDR3: TGTGCCAGTAGCCCCCAACCCGTGGGGGCCAACTACGAGCAGTACTTC. It yields the protein CASSPQPVGANYEQYF.